This TCR beta chain was profiled in a study of T cell changes during pregnancy in multiple sclerosis. The V and J ends lost 7 bases and 1 base respectively, with 16 bases between them. The CDR3 has 15 residues. The germline V gene encodes CDR1 LNHDA and CDR2 SQIVND (reference sequence). Here immunoSEQ multiplex PCR was the method, and the copy in TCRdb shows in-frame clones only, minus some. The sample has about 64,000 clones; about 96% are singletons. Material: CD8+ T cells from peripheral blood mononuclear cells, obtained after pregnancy. V is TRBV19 and J is TRBJ2-5, with D maybe TRBD1 (5 bases). This receptor was obtained from a female donor with multiple sclerosis, enrolled in a pregnancy study. CDR3 in DNA: TGTGCCAGTACCCAGAGTTCTAGGGGCCAAGAGACCCAGTACTTC. This encodes CASTQSSRGQETQYF.